These T cell receptor beta chains were read from a single sample in a study of STAT5B mutations in CD4+ large granular lymphocyte leukemia. Here immunoSEQ multiplex PCR was the method, and the copy in TCRdb shows in-frame clones only, minus some. The sample has tens of thousands of clones; about 70% are singletons. Sequencing was performed on CD4+ T cells from blood buffy coats. These receptors originate from a human donor in good health. CDR3s include the opening cysteine and the closing phenylalanine or tryptophan. The D gene is left open where the match is weak. Clone size appears in some rows only: once, few, many, or a class for an expanded clone.

d_call	v_call	clone_size	j_call	cdr3_nt	cdr3_aa
NA	TRBV7-2	NA	TRBJ1-1	TGTGCCAGCAGCTTGCGCGCGAACACTGAAGCTTTCTTT	CASSLRANTEAFF
TRBD2	TRBV9	NA	TRBJ2-1	TGTGCCAGCAGCGTAGAATCGGGGGGGGCCTACAATGAGCAGTTCTTC	CASSVESGGAYNEQFF
NA	TRBV1	few	TRBJ1-5	TGCACCAGCATCCGACAATCCCATGGCAATCAGCCCCAGCATTTT	CTSIRQSHGNQPQHF
TRBD1	TRBV7-2	NA	TRBJ1-4	TGTGCCAGCAGCCCTAACAGGGGACCTGAAAAACTGTTTTTT	CASSPNRGPEKLFF
NA	TRBV19	few	TRBJ1-2	TGTGCCAGTAGTACACAGGAGGGGCAGGGATATGGCTACACCTTC	CASSTQEGQGYGYTF
TRBD1	TRBV5-4	NA	TRBJ2-7	TGTGCCAGCAGTCGGACAGGGGGTCTGAGCTCCTACGAGCAGTACTTC	CASSRTGGLSSYEQYF
TRBD1	TRBV28	NA	TRBJ2-1	TGTGCCAGCAGTCCTTCTGGGACAGCCCAAAATGAGCAGTTCTTC	CASSPSGTAQNEQFF
TRBD2	TRBV28	NA	TRBJ2-5	TGTGCCAGCAGTAAAAATAGCGGGGGTAAAGAGACCCAGTACTTC	CASSKNSGGKETQYF
NA	TRBV5-8	NA	TRBJ2-3	TGTGCCAGCAGCCCCGGCAGGAAGAGCACAGATACGCAGTATTTT	CASSPGRKSTDTQYF
TRBD1	TRBV19	NA	TRBJ2-7	TGTGCCAGTAGTATCGGGACAGCCTCGGGCTACGAGCAGTACTTC	CASSIGTASGYEQYF
NA	TRBV5-1	NA	TRBJ1-1	TGCGCCAGCAGCTTGGCCGGGGGAAACTCGAACACTGAAGCTTTCTTT	CASSLAGGNSNTEAFF
TRBD2	TRBV2	NA	TRBJ2-5	TGTGCCAGCAGAACAATCGGGGGGTACCAAGAGACCCAGTACTTC	CASRTIGGYQETQYF
NA	TRBV4-1	NA	TRBJ1-3	TGCGCCAGCAGCCAAAGGACCAGGGCCAACACCATATATTTT	CASSQRTRANTIYF
TRBD2	TRBV19	NA	TRBJ2-2	TGTGCCAGTAGTTGGCTCCTAGCGGGCACCGGGGAGCTGTTTTTT	CASSWLLAGTGELFF
TRBD1	TRBV15	NA	TRBJ2-7	TGTGCCACCAGCAGAGGTGGGGACAGTCAAGAGCAGTACTTC	CATSRGGDSQEQYF
NA	TRBV21-1	NA	TRBJ1-2	TGTGCCAGCAGCATACGCCGGGACAGGGGCCAAGCTAACTATGGCTACACCTTC	CASSIRRDRGQANYGYTF
TRBD1	TRBV10-3	NA	TRBJ1-5	TGTGCCATCAGTGGGACAGGGGACGGTCAGCCCCAGCATTTT	CAISGTGDGQPQHF
NA	TRBV4-1	NA	TRBJ1-5	TGCGCCAGCAGCCAAGTTGACCTAGGATTTAGCAATCAGCCCCAGCATTTT	CASSQVDLGFSNQPQHF
NA	TRBV6-6	NA	TRBJ1-2	TGTGCCAGCAGTTACTCCGGCAGGGACTATGGCTACACCTTC	CASSYSGRDYGYTF
NA	TRBV20-1	NA	TRBJ2-7	TGCAGTGCTAGTTTCCCCGAGCAGTACTTC	CSASFPEQYF
NA	TRBV5-6	once	TRBJ1-3	TGTGCCAGCAGCAAATGGAACTCTGGAAACACCATATATTTT	CASSKWNSGNTIYF
TRBD1	TRBV12-5	few	TRBJ1-6	TGTGCTAGTGGTGCGATACCGGGACAGGGGGGGACACCCCTCCACTTT	CASGAIPGQGGTPLHF
NA	TRBV7-6	NA	TRBJ2-7	TGTGCCAGCAGCTTAGTCCCCGGGGTCGGCGAGCAGTACTTC	CASSLVPGVGEQYF
TRBD1	TRBV7-2	NA	TRBJ1-3	TGTGCCAGCAGCTTGGGTCCAGGACAGGGCGGGGGAAACACCATATATTTT	CASSLGPGQGGGNTIYF
TRBD1	TRBV18	once	TRBJ1-3	TGTGCCAGCTTGCGACAGGGGGCTGGAAACACCATATATTTT	CASLRQGAGNTIYF
TRBD1	TRBV4-3	once	TRBJ2-1	TGCGCCAGCAGCCTCTCCAGGGGGGACAGGACGTTCTTC	CASSLSRGDRTFF
NA	TRBV6-5	few	TRBJ2-3	TGTGCCAGCAGTAACCCCGGACTCGACACAGATACGCAGTATTTT	CASSNPGLDTDTQYF
TRBD1	TRBV14	NA	TRBJ1-5	TGTGCCAGCAGCCAAGATCGTGGAGGACAGGGGGCCTGCAATCAGCCCCAGCATTTT	CASSQDRGGQGACNQPQHF
NA	TRBV11-2	NA	TRBJ2-7	TGTGCCAGCAGCTCCCAAGTCGGGGCCTACGAGCAGTACTTC	CASSSQVGAYEQYF
NA	TRBV10-3	once	TRBJ2-6	TGTGCCATCAGTGAGTCTGGCCCTGCGGGGGCCAACGTCCTGACTTTC	CAISESGPAGANVLTF
NA	TRBV28	NA	TRBJ1-5	TGTGCCAGCAGACCTCAGGGAGGCGCGAGCAATCAGCCCCAGCATTTT	CASRPQGGASNQPQHF
NA	TRBV5-1	NA	TRBJ1-2	TGCGCCAGCAGCTTGACAGGCTATGGCTACACCTTC	CASSLTGYGYTF
NA	TRBV5-1	once	TRBJ2-5	TGCGCCAGCAGCGCACAAGGGTACCAAGAGACCCAGTACTTC	CASSAQGYQETQYF
NA	TRBV7-2	few	TRBJ1-6	TGTGCCAGCAGCTTAGACACTTCACCCCTCCACTTT	CASSLDTSPLHF
TRBD2	TRBV7-7	medium-sized	TRBJ2-1	TGTGCCAGCAGCTTAGGTGGGGGGGTCAATGAGCAGTTCTTC	CASSLGGGVNEQFF
NA	TRBV28	NA	TRBJ1-3	TGTGCCAGCACTCGTGGACCGCTTACCCCTGAAAACACCATATATTTT	CASTRGPLTPENTIYF
TRBD2	TRBV13	NA	TRBJ2-5	TGTGCCACACAGGTAGCGGGACAAGAGACCCAGTACTTC	CATQVAGQETQYF
NA	TRBV19	NA	TRBJ2-7	TGTGCCAGTAGTATAGATCTCAATAGCTACGAGCAGTACTTC	CASSIDLNSYEQYF
NA	TRBV5-6	NA	TRBJ1-1	TGTGCCAGCAGCTTCCCCGAGGTGGACACTGAAGCTTTCTTT	CASSFPEVDTEAFF
TRBD2	TRBV7-2	NA	TRBJ2-5	TGTGCCAGCAGCTCCCGACTAGCGGGGGGGCTAGAGACCCAGTACTTC	CASSSRLAGGLETQYF
NA	TRBV4-1	NA	TRBJ2-5	TGCGCCAGCAGCCAAGAAGATTGGGCCCAAGAGACCCAGTACTTC	CASSQEDWAQETQYF
NA	TRBV9	NA	TRBJ2-2	TGTGCCAGCAGCGTAGACGCAGGGGGGTACACCGGGGAGCTGTTTTTT	CASSVDAGGYTGELFF
TRBD2	TRBV2	NA	TRBJ2-2	TGTGCCAGCGATGCGGGACGGGGGGGCACCGGGGAGCTGTTTTTT	CASDAGRGGTGELFF
NA	TRBV6-5	NA	TRBJ1-3	TGTGCCAGCAGTTACTCTGGGGGCTGGGAGAGAAACACCATATATTTT	CASSYSGGWERNTIYF
TRBD1	TRBV5-4	NA	TRBJ2-7	TGTGCCAGCAGGCCTGACAGGGTTCAAAACGAGCAGTACTTC	CASRPDRVQNEQYF
NA	TRBV7-2	NA	TRBJ2-3	TGTGCCAGCAGCTTACCCGGGCGGGGACCCACAGATACGCAGTATTTT	CASSLPGRGPTDTQYF
NA	TRBV6-4	few	TRBJ2-3	TGTGCCAGCAGTGACTCGTTTCTAGATACGCAGTATTTT	CASSDSFLDTQYF
TRBD1	TRBV2	NA	TRBJ2-1	TGTGCCAGCAGGGACAGGTTCCCCCTCGGTGAGCAGTTCTTC	CASRDRFPLGEQFF
NA	TRBV6-1	NA	TRBJ2-3	TGTGCCAGCAGTGAACAAGGGGCCAGTGATACGCAGTATTTT	CASSEQGASDTQYF
TRBD1	TRBV7-8	NA	TRBJ1-2	TGTGCCAGCAGCTCGGGACAGGGCAACGCTAACTATGGCTACACCTTC	CASSSGQGNANYGYTF
TRBD1	TRBV19	NA	TRBJ1-5	TGTGCCACCCAGGGGTTACCGGGACAGGTGAACAATCAGCCCCAGCATTTT	CATQGLPGQVNNQPQHF
NA	TRBV7-2	NA	TRBJ2-3	TGTGCCAGCAGCTTAGGGCCTCTGGCGGTGAAAGCAGATACGCAGTATTTT	CASSLGPLAVKADTQYF
NA	TRBV27	NA	TRBJ1-3	TGTGCCAGCGCCGAAGCGAGCTCTGGAAACACCATATATTTT	CASAEASSGNTIYF